Below, 20 T cell receptor beta chains from the same sample are listed, as sequenced in a study of blood T cell repertoires in COVID-19. TCRdb's copy holds only in-frame clones and misses some; the assay was immunoSEQ multiplex PCR. The data contain more than 150,000 clones, roughly 80% of them singletons. Sequencing used peripheral blood. These receptors all stem from a man aged 55 to 70 with active or convalescent COVID-19.

This clone appeared once. The chain's CDR3 is CASSGQGFQETQYF. As DNA, the CDR3 is TGTGCCAGCAGTGGACAGGGTTTCCAAGAGACCCAGTACTTC. This chain joins TRBV25-1 and TRBJ2-5; TRBD1 matches 7 bases. The CDR3 is 14 amino acids. J lost 1 base, V lost 4 bases, and 3 bases had no gene match. Germline CDR1 is MGHDK and CDR2 is SYGVNS. The full variable domain, rest sourced from reference TRBV25-1 and TRBJ2-5, is EADIYQTPRYLVIGTGKKITLECSQTMGHDKMYWYQQDPGMELHLIHYSYGVNSTEKGDLSSESTVSRIRTEHFPLTLESARPSHTSQYLCASSGQGFQETQYFGPGTRLLVL.

V usage is TRBV7-9 and J usage is TRBJ1-1; D gene unclear. V dropped 5 bases and J dropped 2 bases, with 15 bases sitting between them. The CDR3 length is 15 residues. CDR1 and CDR2 from the germline V gene are SEHNR and FQNEAQ (reference sequence). In DNA, the CDR3 is TGTGCCAGCAGCCCCCGGGGTGGAATTAACACTGAAGCTTTCTTT. Its protein is CASSPRGGINTEAFF.

The V call is TRBV6-5, the J call TRBJ2-7, with D possibly matching TRBD1 (6 bases). Trimming stripped 2 bases from V and 2 bases from J, with 7 bases between. Per the germline V gene, CDR1 is MNHEY and CDR2 is SVGAGI. The CDR3 is 13 amino acids. The CDR3 DNA reads as TGTGCCAGCAGTTACCGACAGGCCTACGAGCAGTACTTC. This sequence encodes CASSYRQAYEQYF.

The chain combines TRBV28 with TRBJ2-7; D might be TRBD1 (6 bases). V shed 8 bases and J shed 4 bases, with 15 bases lying between them. This CDR3 contains 13 residues. Germline V gene data show CDR1 as MDHEN and CDR2 as SYDVKM. DNA of the CDR3: TGTGCCAGCCTATCACAGGGTCGGTACGAGCAGTACTTC. Translation: CASLSQGRYEQYF.

This CDR3 reads CASSPGTGEYEQYF. In DNA, the CDR3 is TGTGCCAGCAGCCCCGGGACAGGGGAGTACGAGCAGTACTTC. The chain uses TRBV27 and TRBJ2-7; 10 bases are shared with TRBD1. Germline values: CDR1 MNHEY, CDR2 SMNVEV (reference sequence). With 6 bases clipped from V and 4 bases from J, the junction kept 6 bases outside the gene matches. The CDR3 is 14 residues long.

This clone was counted between two and nine times. This chain connects TRBV9 to TRBJ2-5, with D possibly being TRBD2 (5 bases). Germline V gene sequence: CDR1 SGDLS, CDR2 YYNGEE. The CDR3 length is 15 residues. With 0 bases removed from V and 6 bases from J, the gap between germline ends came to 15 bases. CDR3 region: CASSVAGGDGKTQYF. The CDR3 region has the DNA TGTGCCAGCAGCGTAGCTGGAGGAGATGGGAAGACCCAGTACTTC.

The chain joins TRBV19 to TRBJ2-7, with 8 nucleotides matching TRBD1. The CDR3 has 16 residues. V was pared by 1 base and J by 2 bases, with 7 bases of the junction left unmatched. Germline V gene sequence: CDR1 LNHDA, CDR2 SQIVND (reference sequence). CDR3 region: CASSIVPGQATYEQYF. CDR3 sequence (DNA): TGTGCCAGTAGTATAGTCCCGGGACAGGCAACCTACGAGCAGTACTTC.

The table lists this clone with a count of one. The genes are TRBV6-2 or TRBV6-3 and TRBJ2-1, with D unclear. There are 13 residues in the CDR3. CDR1 is MNHEY and CDR2 is SVGEGT in the germline V gene. V was cut by 4 bases and J by 5 bases, with 9 bases left in between. The DNA for the CDR3 is TGTGCCAGCAGTTTTTCTATTAACAATGAGCAGTTCTTC. Translation: CASSFSINNEQFF.

The V gene is TRBV7-3, the J gene TRBJ2-6, with 10 bases that match TRBD1. CDR1 and CDR2 from the germline V gene are SGHTA and FQGTGA. After removal of 4 bases from V and 4 bases from J, the junction contained 10 bases not matched to a gene. The CDR3 contains 18 residues. CDR3 coding DNA: TGTGCCAGCAGCTCTTCCGGGACAGGGGTTGCAGGGGCCAACGTCCTGACTTTC. Encoded protein: CASSSSGTGVAGANVLTF.

In this sample, this clone turned up a few times. The V gene is TRBV29-1, the J gene TRBJ1-2; D not resolved. Trimming took 6 bases from V and 3 from J, leaving 11 bases between them. The CDR3 is 12 residues long. Per the germline V gene, CDR1 is SQVTM and CDR2 is ANQGSEA. This CDR3 is CSVAEADYGYTF. The CDR3 nucleotides read TGCAGCGTCGCCGAGGCTGACTATGGCTACACCTTC.

The genes are TRBV28 and TRBJ1-5, with 9 bases fitting TRBD1. Germline V lookup: CDR1 MDHEN, CDR2 SYDVKM. The junction had 18 bases not matched to a gene; V was cut back by 6 bases and J by 6 bases. The CDR3 extends over 18 amino acids. CDR3 sequence reads: CASSQPGQGSFLGQPQHF. The CDR3 region has the DNA TGTGCCAGCAGCCAACCGGGACAGGGAAGTTTTTTAGGTCAGCCCCAGCATTTT.

About this clone itself: One end of the junction is discordant with germline, which a read error may explain. This chain links TRBV28 with TRBJ1-3, with 7 bases aligning to TRBD1. In germline, CDR1 is MDHEN, CDR2 SYDVKM. The CDR3 contains 12 residues. Here the CDR3 reads CASRPTAGQSNF. CDR3 coding DNA: TGTGCCAGCAGACCAACGGCGGGACAGTCGAATTTT.

The rearrangement links TRBV28 to TRBJ2-3; D might be TRBD2 (6 bases). Trimming left V 6 bases short and J 1 base short, with 14 bases between. Germline CDR1 reads MDHEN; CDR2 reads SYDVKM. This CDR3 is built from 15 residues. DNA for the CDR3: TGTGCCAGCAGCCCGGGAGTTTTGGGCACAGATACGCAGTATTTT. Translation: CASSPGVLGTDTQYF. Variable domain in full (rest from reference TRBV28 and TRBJ2-3): DVKVTQSSRYLVKRTGEKVFLECVQDMDHENMFWYRQDPGLGLRLIYFSYDVKMKEKGDIPEGYSVSREKKERFSLILESASTNQTSMYLCASSPGVLGTDTQYFGPGTRLTVL.

In nucleotides, the CDR3 is TGTGCCAGCAGTAGGATTGGGACAGGGGATAACATTCAGTACTTC. Protein product: CASSRIGTGDNIQYF. The J gene is TRBJ2-4, the V gene TRBV28, with 10 bases matching TRBD1. CDR3 length: 15 amino acids. Germline CDR1 is MDHEN and CDR2 is SYDVKM. V dropped 5 bases and J dropped 7; count of bases not matched to a gene: 8.

The rearrangement links TRBV5-1 to TRBJ2-1; no firm D call. The CDR3 totals 13 residues. Germline V lookup: CDR1 SGHRS, CDR2 YFSETQ. The V and J ends lost 4 bases and 4 bases respectively, with 9 bases between them. The CDR3 nucleotides are TGCGCCAGCAGCGCGGCCCTATACAATGAGCAGTTCTTC. Amino acids: CASSAALYNEQFF.

V and J are TRBV27 and TRBJ2-7; 9 nucleotides agree with TRBD2. Trimming took 6 bases from V and 6 from J; bases not matched to a gene: 15. The CDR3 has 16 amino acids. Germline V gives CDR1 MNHEY, CDR2 SMNVEV (reference sequence). The CDR3 DNA reads as TGTGCCAGCAGACAAACCCCTGTGGCGGGAGGGGCCGAGCAGTACTTC. It codes for CASRQTPVAGGAEQYF.

V is TRBV4-1 and J is TRBJ2-6, with 7 bases that match TRBD2. Trimming took 5 bases from V and 5 from J; bases not matched to a gene: 15. Germline V gives CDR1 MGHRA, CDR2 YSYEKL. This CDR3 is 18 amino acids long. The CDR3 nucleotides are TGCGCCAGCAGCGATCGGGAGGAGGTTTCCCCCTGGGCCAACGTCCTGACTTTC. As protein: CASSDREEVSPWANVLTF.

This chain connects TRBV5-5 to TRBJ2-7, with D hard to call. V dropped 7 bases and J dropped 2 bases, with 7 bases sitting between them. Germline-derived CDR1 and CDR2 are SGHKS and YYEKEE (reference sequence). The CDR3 loop spans 11 amino acids. CDR3 protein: CASENPYEQYF. CDR3 bases: TGTGCCAGCGAGAACCCCTACGAGCAGTACTTC.

The J gene is TRBJ2-1, the V gene TRBV6-5, with unresolved D. Trimming cost V 0 bases and J 2 bases, with 8 bases left between them. Germline V gives CDR1 MNHEY, CDR2 SVGAGI. The CDR3 spans 15 residues. The CDR3 loop is CASSYSGRTYNEQFF. The CDR3 nucleotides are TGTGCCAGCAGTTACTCGGGCAGGACCTACAATGAGCAGTTCTTC.

J is TRBJ2-1 and V is TRBV3-1 (or the pseudogene TRBV3-2); 8 positions agree with TRBD2. V lost 1 base, J lost 7 bases, and 9 bases stayed unmatched. There are 16 residues in the CDR3. CDR1 and CDR2 (germline): LGHDT, YNNKEL (reference sequence). The CDR3 is CASSQGAGGAVNEQFF. The CDR3 DNA is TGTGCCAGCAGCCAAGGGGCGGGAGGTGCGGTAAATGAGCAGTTCTTC.